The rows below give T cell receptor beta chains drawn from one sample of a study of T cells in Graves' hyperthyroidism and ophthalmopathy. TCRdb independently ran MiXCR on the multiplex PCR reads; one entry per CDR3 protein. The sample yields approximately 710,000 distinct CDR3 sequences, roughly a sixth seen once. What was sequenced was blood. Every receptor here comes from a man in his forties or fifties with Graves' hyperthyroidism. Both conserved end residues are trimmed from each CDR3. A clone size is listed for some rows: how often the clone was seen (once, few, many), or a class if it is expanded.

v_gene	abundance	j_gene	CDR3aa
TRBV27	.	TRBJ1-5	ASSLSVGGGGNQPQH
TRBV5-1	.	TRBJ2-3	ASSLLRATDTQY
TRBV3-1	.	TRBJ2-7	ASSQDVVAGVYEQY
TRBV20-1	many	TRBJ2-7	SARPPSGSVSYEQY
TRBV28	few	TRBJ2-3	ASSSTGLSWGTDTQY
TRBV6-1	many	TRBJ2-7	ASSVLTSDYEQY
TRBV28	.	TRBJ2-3	ASSEAGTSGNTQY
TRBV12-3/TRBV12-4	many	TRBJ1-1	ASRWNLENTEAF
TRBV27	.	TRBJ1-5	ATGTGDGSNQPQH
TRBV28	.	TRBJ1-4	ASSPAGTGGEKLF
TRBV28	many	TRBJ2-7	ASSWNRGGGGAYEQY
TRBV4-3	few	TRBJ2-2	ASSQVAANTGELF
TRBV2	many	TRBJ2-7	ASSGGQGADEIYEQY
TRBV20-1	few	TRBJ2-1	SARAPSSPSEQF
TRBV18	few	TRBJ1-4	ATKWNRGEKLF
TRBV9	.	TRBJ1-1	ASSPEGHAMNTEAF
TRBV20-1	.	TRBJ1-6	SARRDRNSPLH
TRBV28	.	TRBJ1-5	ASSFEQSQPQH
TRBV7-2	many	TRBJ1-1	ASSLTIKDTEAF
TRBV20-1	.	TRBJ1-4	GGATNEKLF
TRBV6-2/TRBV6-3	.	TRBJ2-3	ASSYSPSGSGTQY
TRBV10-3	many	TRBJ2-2	AIRGPTGELF
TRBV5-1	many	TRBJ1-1	ASSLGGPEAF
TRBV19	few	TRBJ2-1	ASTPGTSGRTSPYNEQF